These T cell receptor beta chains were read from a single sample in a study of cytomegalovirus exposure and HLA in healthy donors. Assay used: immunoSEQ multiplex PCR; TCRdb lists only in-frame clones, some missing. The table lists under 150,000 clones, over 65% of them singletons. What was sequenced was PBMCs. Receptors originate from a woman in her late teens or twenties in good health and CMV-seronegative. The CDR3 runs from the conserved cysteine through the conserved F or W. The D gene is left open where the match is weak. Clone sizes are given selectively: once, few, many, or a class where the clone is expanded.

j_gene | d_gene | v_gene | abundance | CDR3nt | CDR3aa
TRBJ2-1 | TRBD1 | TRBV10-3 | - | TGTGCCATCAGTGAGTCCGGGACAGGGGCTACTTCCCCGTACAATGAGCAGTTCTTC | CAISESGTGATSPYNEQFF
TRBJ2-5 | - | TRBV7-9 | - | TGTGCCAGCAGCCCCCGTTTGTCAGGGGCCCAAGAGACCCAGTACTTC | CASSPRLSGAQETQYF
TRBJ2-7 | TRBD2 | TRBV29-1 | - | TGCAGCGTCGCGACTAGCGGGAGTAACGAGCAGTACTTC | CSVATSGSNEQYF
TRBJ2-2 | TRBD2 | TRBV25-1 | - | TGTGCCAGCAGTCGTCTGCGGGGGACCGGGGAGCTGTTTTTT | CASSRLRGTGELFF
TRBJ1-1 | - | TRBV13 | once | TGTGCCAGCAGCCCACGGCCCTCCGTCGGGTGGACTGAAGCTTTCTTT | CASSPRPSVGWTEAFF
TRBJ1-3 | - | TRBV5-1 | - | TGCGCCAGCAGCTTGGACGGCAGACTCTCTGGAAACACCATATATTTT | CASSLDGRLSGNTIYF
TRBJ2-6 | - | TRBV5-6 | once | TGTGCCAGCAGCTTGTATGCTGGGGCCAACGTCCTGACTTTC | CASSLYAGANVLTF
TRBJ1-3 | - | TRBV7-2 | few | TGTGCCAGCACCAGGGGCTCTGGAAACACCATATATTTT | CASTRGSGNTIYF
TRBJ1-1 | - | TRBV19 | - | TGTGCCAGTAGTGCTTCAGCGATGAACACTGAAGCTTTCTTT | CASSASAMNTEAFF
TRBJ1-1 | TRBD1 | TRBV5-1 | - | TGCGCCAGCAGCTCCTCAGGGGGCACTGAAGCTTTCTTT | CASSSSGGTEAFF
TRBJ1-1 | - | TRBV28 | - | TGTGCCAGCAGTTTTTTCTCTGAAGCTTTCTTT | CASSFFSEAFF
TRBJ1-2 | - | TRBV7-6 | - | TGTGCCAGCAGCTTAGAGGTCTCGGGAGTTGATGGCTACACCTTC | CASSLEVSGVDGYTF
TRBJ1-1 | TRBD1 | TRBV29-1 | once | TGCAGCGCCCGGACAGGGCCGAACACTGAAGCTTTCTTT | CSARTGPNTEAFF
TRBJ2-1 | TRBD1 | TRBV19 | - | TGTGCCAGTAGTCCCGGGACAGCCTACAATGAGCAGTTCTTC | CASSPGTAYNEQFF
TRBJ2-7 | - | TRBV2 | - | TGTGCCAGCAGAGGGGTAGGGGCGGTCCACGAGCAGTACTTC | CASRGVGAVHEQYF
TRBJ1-4 | - | TRBV6-1 | few | TGTGCCAGCAGTGGACAGTTTCTTAATGAAAAACTGTTTTTT | CASSGQFLNEKLFF
TRBJ1-2 | TRBD1 | TRBV6-5 | - | TGTGCCAGCAGGACACAGGGGGACTGGGATGGCTACACCTTC | CASRTQGDWDGYTF
TRBJ1-2 | - | TRBV9 | - | TGTGCCAGCAGCGCTTACAAAGATGGCTACACCTTC | CASSAYKDGYTF
TRBJ1-1 | TRBD1 | TRBV15 | - | TGTGCCACCAGCAGAGAACAGGGGGGGGAAACTGAAGCTTTCTTT | CATSREQGGETEAFF
TRBJ1-4 | TRBD1 | TRBV6-6 | - | TGTGCCAGCAAACCAGACAGGGTTAATGAAAAACTGTTTTTT | CASKPDRVNEKLFF
TRBJ2-5 | TRBD1 | TRBV5-4 | - | TGTGCCAGCAGCCTCGGGACAGTACAAGAGACCCAGTACTTC | CASSLGTVQETQYF
TRBJ1-1 | - | TRBV7-9 | - | TGTGCCAGCAGCTTAGGCGGGGGCGCTTCTGAAGCTTTCTTT | CASSLGGGASEAFF
TRBJ1-4 | - | TRBV7-8 | few | TGTGCCAGCAGCCTTTTTTTAGGACAGCGTGCTCTTGAAAAACTGTTTTTT | CASSLFLGQRALEKLFF
TRBJ2-1 | TRBD1 | TRBV30 | - | TGTGCCTGGACCATCCGGACAGGGGGAAGCGGGCTCTTC | CAWTIRTGGSGLF
TRBJ2-1 | TRBD1 | TRBV4-2 | once | TGTGCCAGCAGCCTTGGACAGGGCGACTACAATGAGCAGTTCTTC | CASSLGQGDYNEQFF
TRBJ1-5 | TRBD1 | TRBV28 | - | TGTGCCAGCAGTTCTTTTCCCCCGGGACAGGGGGCGGTTCAGCCCCAGCATTTT | CASSSFPPGQGAVQPQHF
TRBJ1-5 | - | TRBV7-2 | - | TGTGCCAGCAGCTTATTAGGGCAGGACTATAGCAATCAGCCCCAGCATTTT | CASSLLGQDYSNQPQHF
TRBJ1-1 | - | TRBV21-1 | - | TGTGCCAGCAGCAAAGCCAAAGGAAGGGGATTCACTGAAGCTTTCTTT | CASSKAKGRGFTEAFF
TRBJ1-5 | TRBD1 | TRBV30 | once | TGTGCCTGGAGCCCGACAGGGGCTCAGCCCCAGCATTTT | CAWSPTGAQPQHF
TRBJ2-6 | - | TRBV10-2 | - | TGCGCCAGCAGTGAGATTAGGGGCTCTGGGGCCAACGTCCTGACTTTC | CASSEIRGSGANVLTF
TRBJ1-5 | TRBD1 | TRBV5-1 | - | TGCGCCAGCAGCCCAACCTCCGGGACAGGGGTTCAGCCCCAGCATTTT | CASSPTSGTGVQPQHF
TRBJ2-6 | TRBD1 | TRBV4-2 | once | TGTGCCAGCAGCAAGGGACAGACTTTCTCTGGGGCCAACGTCCTGACTTTC | CASSKGQTFSGANVLTF
TRBJ2-7 | - | TRBV6-5 | - | TGTGCCACCCGACCCGTTGCGCAAGCAGGGCAGTACTTC | CATRPVAQAGQYF
TRBJ2-2 | - | TRBV15 | - | TGTGCCACCAGCAGAGATAGGGCAGGGGCCGGGGAGCTGTTTTTT | CATSRDRAGAGELFF
TRBJ1-5 | - | TRBV21-1 | - | TGTGCCAGCAGCAAAGCGACACCGGGACAGGGGGACGGCAATCAGCCCCAGCATTTT | CASSKATPGQGDGNQPQHF
TRBJ1-1 | TRBD1 | TRBV6-6 | few | TGTGCCAGCATTCTACAGGGGCCGAACACTGAAGCTTTCTTT | CASILQGPNTEAFF
TRBJ1-1 | - | TRBV6-5 | - | TGTGCCAGCAGTTACAAGTTTAAAGCGGACACTGAAGCTTTCTTT | CASSYKFKADTEAFF
TRBJ1-1 | TRBD1 | TRBV9 | - | TGTGCCAGCAGCAGAGGACAGGGGAACACTGAAGCTTTCTTT | CASSRGQGNTEAFF
TRBJ1-5 | - | TRBV19 | - | TGTGCCAGTAGTATAAAAGAGCCCCAACAGCCCCAGCATTTT | CASSIKEPQQPQHF
TRBJ1-2 | - | TRBV6-6 | - | TGTGCCAGCAGTAGTAGGACAGCTGGTGGCTACACCTTC | CASSSRTAGGYTF
TRBJ1-1 | TRBD1 | TRBV28 | - | TGTGCCAGCAGTAAGGGGACAGGAGGGTCGAGGACTGAAGCTTTCTTT | CASSKGTGGSRTEAFF
TRBJ1-2 | - | TRBV5-1 | - | TGCGCCAGCAGCTTGGACGGGGGGGACTATGGCTACACCTTC | CASSLDGGDYGYTF
TRBJ1-6 | TRBD1 | TRBV4-2 | once | TGTGCCAGCAGCCACACTACAGGGGTCAATTCACCCCTCCACTTT | CASSHTTGVNSPLHF
TRBJ1-6 | - | TRBV19 | - | TGTGCCAGTTACCCAGGAATTGGCTCCTATAATTCACCCCTCCACTTT | CASYPGIGSYNSPLHF
TRBJ1-2 | TRBD1 | TRBV4-3 | - | TGCGCCAGCAGCCAAGTCCTACGGGGACAGGGGATTTATGGCTACACCTTC | CASSQVLRGQGIYGYTF
TRBJ1-1 | TRBD1 | TRBV29-1 | once | TGCAGCGTTTCCCAGGGGGCCACTGAAGCTTTCTTT | CSVSQGATEAFF
TRBJ1-2 | - | TRBV28 | - | TGTGCCAGCAGTACCAGGCTAATTCGAGCTAACTATGGCTACACCTTC | CASSTRLIRANYGYTF
TRBJ1-6 | TRBD1 | TRBV6-1 | - | TGTGCCAGCAGTGAAATAAGGACAGGGCCTTCACCCCTCCACTTT | CASSEIRTGPSPLHF
TRBJ1-2 | TRBD1 | TRBV6-1 | - | TGTGCCAGCAGTGAAGCTCGACAGGGACGGCGGGGCTACACCTTC | CASSEARQGRRGYTF
TRBJ2-2 | - | TRBV7-9 | - | TGTGCCAGCAACGTCGGCGGGAACACCGGGGAGCTGTTTTTT | CASNVGGNTGELFF
TRBJ1-1 | - | TRBV5-1 | - | TGCGCCAGCAGCGCCCAAAGTGAGGCTAGGGGCACTGAAGCTTTCTTT | CASSAQSEARGTEAFF
TRBJ1-4 | TRBD1 | TRBV5-4 | - | TGTGCCAGCAGCCCACAGGGGATGGATGAAAAACTGTTTTTT | CASSPQGMDEKLFF
TRBJ1-5 | - | TRBV27 | once | TGTGCCAGCAGTTTGTCAGGGGCTAGCAATCAGCCCCAGCATTTT | CASSLSGASNQPQHF
TRBJ1-3 | - | TRBV4-2 | - | TGTGCCAGCAGCCAAGATGCAGGATTAAACACCATATATTTT | CASSQDAGLNTIYF
TRBJ1-4 | - | TRBV5-1 | - | TGCGCCAGCAGCTTGGGTCCCCAGGGAAAACTGTTTTTT | CASSLGPQGKLFF